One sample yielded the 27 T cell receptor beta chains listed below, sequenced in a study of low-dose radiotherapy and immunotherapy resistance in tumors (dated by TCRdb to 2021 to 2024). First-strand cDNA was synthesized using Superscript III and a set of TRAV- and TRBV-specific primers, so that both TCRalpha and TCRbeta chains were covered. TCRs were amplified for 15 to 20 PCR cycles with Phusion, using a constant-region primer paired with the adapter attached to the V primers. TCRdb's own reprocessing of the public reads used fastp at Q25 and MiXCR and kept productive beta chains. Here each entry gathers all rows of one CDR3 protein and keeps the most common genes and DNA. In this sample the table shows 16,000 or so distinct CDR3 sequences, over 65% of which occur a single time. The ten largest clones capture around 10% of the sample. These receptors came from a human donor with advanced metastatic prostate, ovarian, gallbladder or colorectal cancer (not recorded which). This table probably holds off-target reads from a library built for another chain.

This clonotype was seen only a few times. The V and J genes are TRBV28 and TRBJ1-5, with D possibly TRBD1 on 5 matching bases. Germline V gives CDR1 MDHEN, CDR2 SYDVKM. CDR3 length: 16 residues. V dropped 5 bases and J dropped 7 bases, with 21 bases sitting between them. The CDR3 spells CASSLKGTASNQPQHF. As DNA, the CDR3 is TGTGCCAGCAGTCTTAAGGGGACCGCCTCGAACCAGCCCCAGCATTTT.

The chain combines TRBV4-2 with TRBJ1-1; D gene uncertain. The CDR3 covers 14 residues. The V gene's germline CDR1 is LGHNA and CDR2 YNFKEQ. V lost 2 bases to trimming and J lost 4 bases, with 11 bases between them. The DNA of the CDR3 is TGTGCCAGCAGCCAACCTTCGGGGTCCACTGAAGCTTTCTTT. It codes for CASSQPSGSTEAFF.

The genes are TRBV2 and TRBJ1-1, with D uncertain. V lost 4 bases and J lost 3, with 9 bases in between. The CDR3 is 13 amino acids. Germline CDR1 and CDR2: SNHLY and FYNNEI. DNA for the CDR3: TGTGCCAGCAGTGTAAAGGGAGACACTGAAGCTTTCTTT. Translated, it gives CASSVKGDTEAFF.

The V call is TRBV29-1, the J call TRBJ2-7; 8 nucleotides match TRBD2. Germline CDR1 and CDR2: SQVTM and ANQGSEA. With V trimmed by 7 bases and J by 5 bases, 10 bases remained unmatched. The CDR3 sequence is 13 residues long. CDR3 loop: CSGLSGSSHEQYF. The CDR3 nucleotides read TGCAGCGGTCTGAGCGGGAGTAGCCACGAGCAGTACTTC.

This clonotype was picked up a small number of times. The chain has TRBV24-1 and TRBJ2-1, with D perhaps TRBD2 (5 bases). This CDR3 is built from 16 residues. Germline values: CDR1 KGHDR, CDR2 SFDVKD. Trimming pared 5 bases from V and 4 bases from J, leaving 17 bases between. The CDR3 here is CATSGTQSLGYNEQFF. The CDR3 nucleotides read TGTGCCACCAGTGGGACTCAGTCGCTCGGGTACAATGAGCAGTTCTTC.

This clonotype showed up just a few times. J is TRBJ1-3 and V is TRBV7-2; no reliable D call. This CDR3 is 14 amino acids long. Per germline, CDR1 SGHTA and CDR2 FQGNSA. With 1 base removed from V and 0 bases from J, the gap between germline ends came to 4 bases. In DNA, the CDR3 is TGTGCCAGCAGCTTAGACAGCTCTGGAAACACCATATATTTT. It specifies CASSLDSSGNTIYF.

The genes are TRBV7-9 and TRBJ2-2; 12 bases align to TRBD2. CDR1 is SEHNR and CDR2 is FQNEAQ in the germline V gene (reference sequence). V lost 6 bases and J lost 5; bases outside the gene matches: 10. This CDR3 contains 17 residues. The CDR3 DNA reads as TGTGCCAGCAGTTCAGGACTAGCGGGGATATGGACCGGGGAGCTGTTTTTT. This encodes CASSSGLAGIWTGELFF.

This CDR3 is CASKDRGPHQPQHF. The CDR3 nucleotides are TGTGCCAGCAAAGACAGGGGGCCTCATCAGCCCCAGCATTTT. This chain joins TRBV2 and TRBJ1-5; TRBD1 matches 10 bases. Germline trimming cut 7 bases from V and 5 bases from J; bases unmatched to any gene: 5. Germline lookup yields CDR1 SNHLY and CDR2 FYNNEI. The length of the CDR3 is 14 residues.

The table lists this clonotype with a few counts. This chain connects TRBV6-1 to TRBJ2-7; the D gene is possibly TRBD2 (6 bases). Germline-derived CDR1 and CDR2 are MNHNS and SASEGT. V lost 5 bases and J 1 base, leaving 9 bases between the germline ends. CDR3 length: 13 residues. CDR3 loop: CASSLEGSYEQYF. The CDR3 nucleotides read TGTGCCAGCAGTTTGGAGGGATCCTACGAGCAGTACTTC.

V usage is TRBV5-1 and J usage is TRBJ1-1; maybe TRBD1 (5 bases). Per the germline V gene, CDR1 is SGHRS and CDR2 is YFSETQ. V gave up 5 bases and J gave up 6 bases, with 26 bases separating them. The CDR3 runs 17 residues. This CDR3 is CASSRAVWDLEEAEAFF. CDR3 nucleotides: TGCGCCAGCAGTCGGGCAGTATGGGACCTCGAAGAGGCTGAAGCTTTCTTT.

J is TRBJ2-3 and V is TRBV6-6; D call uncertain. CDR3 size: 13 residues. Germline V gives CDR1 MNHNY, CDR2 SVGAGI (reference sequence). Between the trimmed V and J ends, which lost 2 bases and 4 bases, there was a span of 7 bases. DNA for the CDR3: TGTGCCAGCAGTTACCTGTCCCCAGATACGCAGTATTTT. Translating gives CASSYLSPDTQYF.

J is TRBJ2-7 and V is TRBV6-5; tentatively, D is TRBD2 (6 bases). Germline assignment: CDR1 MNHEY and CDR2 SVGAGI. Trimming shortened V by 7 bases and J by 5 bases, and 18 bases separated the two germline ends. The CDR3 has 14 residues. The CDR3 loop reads CASIPLAGTNEQYF. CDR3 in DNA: TGTGCCAGCATACCGCTGGCGGGAACCAACGAGCAGTACTTC.

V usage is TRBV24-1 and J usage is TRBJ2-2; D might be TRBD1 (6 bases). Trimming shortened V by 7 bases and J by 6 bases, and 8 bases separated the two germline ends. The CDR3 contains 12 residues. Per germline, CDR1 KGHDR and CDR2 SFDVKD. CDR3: CATSQGPGELFF. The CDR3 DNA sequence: TGTGCCACCAGCCAGGGGCCCGGGGAGCTGTTTTTT.

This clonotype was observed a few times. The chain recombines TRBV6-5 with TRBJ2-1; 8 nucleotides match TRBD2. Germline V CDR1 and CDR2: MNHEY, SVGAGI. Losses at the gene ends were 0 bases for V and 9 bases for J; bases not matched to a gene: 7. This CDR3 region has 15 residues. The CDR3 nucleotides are TGTGCCAGCAGTTACTCTTCTAGCGGGTTCTTTGAGCAGTTCTTC. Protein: CASSYSSSGFFEQFF.

CDR3 amino acids: CASSIVGLGYTF. DNA of the CDR3: TGTGCCAGCAGTATAGTCGGGTTGGGCTACACCTTC. The chain joins TRBV28 to TRBJ1-2; no firm D call. The CDR3 has 12 amino acids. The germline CDR1 and CDR2 sequences are MDHEN and SYDVKM. Trimming cost V 5 bases and J 8 bases, with 12 bases left between them.

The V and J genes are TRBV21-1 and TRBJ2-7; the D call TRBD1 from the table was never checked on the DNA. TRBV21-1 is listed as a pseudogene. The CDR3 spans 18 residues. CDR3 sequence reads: CASSKVEGADPSSYEQYF. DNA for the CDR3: TGTGCCAGCAGCAAAGTCGAGGGGGCGGACCCCAGCTCCTACGAGCAGTACTTC.

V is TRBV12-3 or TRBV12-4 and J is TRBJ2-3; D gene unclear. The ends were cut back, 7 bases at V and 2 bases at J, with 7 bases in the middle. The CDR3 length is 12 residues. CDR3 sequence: CASTPNTDTQYF. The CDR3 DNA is TGTGCCAGCACTCCCAACACAGATACGCAGTATTTT.

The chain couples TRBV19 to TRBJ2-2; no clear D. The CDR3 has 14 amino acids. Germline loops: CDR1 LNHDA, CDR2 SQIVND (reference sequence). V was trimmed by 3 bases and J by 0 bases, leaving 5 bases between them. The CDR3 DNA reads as TGTGCCAGTAGTATTCGGTCGAACACCGGGGAGCTGTTTTTT. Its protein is CASSIRSNTGELFF.

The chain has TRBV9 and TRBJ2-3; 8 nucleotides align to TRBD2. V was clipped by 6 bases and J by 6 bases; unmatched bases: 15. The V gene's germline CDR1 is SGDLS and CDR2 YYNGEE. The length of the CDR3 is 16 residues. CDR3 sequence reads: CASKRTAGRATDTQYF. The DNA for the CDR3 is TGTGCCAGCAAGCGAACTGCCGGGAGGGCAACGGATACGCAGTATTTT.

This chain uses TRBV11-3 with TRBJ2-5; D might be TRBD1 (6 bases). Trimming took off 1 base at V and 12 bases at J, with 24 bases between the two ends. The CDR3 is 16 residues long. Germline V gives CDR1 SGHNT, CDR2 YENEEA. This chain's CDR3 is CASSLGTSGERSGKYF. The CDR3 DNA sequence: TGTGCCAGCAGCTTAGGCACATCAGGGGAGAGAAGTGGAAAGTACTTC.

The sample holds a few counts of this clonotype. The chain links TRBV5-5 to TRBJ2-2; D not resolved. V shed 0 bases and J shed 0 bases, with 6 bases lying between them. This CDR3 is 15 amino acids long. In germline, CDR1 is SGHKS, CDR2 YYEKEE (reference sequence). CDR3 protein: CASSLVATNTGELFF. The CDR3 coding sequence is TGTGCCAGCAGCTTGGTTGCAACGAACACCGGGGAGCTGTTTTTT. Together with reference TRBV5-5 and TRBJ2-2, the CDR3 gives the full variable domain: DAGVTQSPTHLIKTRGQQVTLRCSPISGHKSVSWYQQVLGQGPQFIFQYYEKEERGRGNFPDRFSARQFPNYSSELNVNALLLGDSALYLCASSLVATNTGELFFGEGSRLTVL.

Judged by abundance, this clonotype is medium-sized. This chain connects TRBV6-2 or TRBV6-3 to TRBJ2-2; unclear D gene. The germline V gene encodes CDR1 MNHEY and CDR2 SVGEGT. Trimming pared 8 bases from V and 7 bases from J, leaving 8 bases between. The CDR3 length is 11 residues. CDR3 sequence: CASWFGGELFF. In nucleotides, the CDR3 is TGTGCCAGCTGGTTTGGCGGGGAGCTGTTTTTT.

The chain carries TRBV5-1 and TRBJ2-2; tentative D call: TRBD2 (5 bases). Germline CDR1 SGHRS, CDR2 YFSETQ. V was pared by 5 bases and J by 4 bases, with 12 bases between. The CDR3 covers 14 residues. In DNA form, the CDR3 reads TGCGCCAGCAGAATGGAGAGGGCCACCGGGGAGCTGTTTTTT. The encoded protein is CASRMERATGELFF. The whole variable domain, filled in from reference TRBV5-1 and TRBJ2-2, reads KAGVTQTPRYLIKTRGQQVTLSCSPISGHRSVSWYQQTPGQGLQFLFEYFSETQRNKGNFPGRFSGRQFSNSRSEMNVSTLELGDSALYLCASRMERATGELFFGEGSRLTVL.

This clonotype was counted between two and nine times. This CDR3 is CAAGQAYQPQHF. DNA of the CDR3: TGTGCCGCCGGGCAGGCCTATCAGCCCCAGCATTTT. The J gene is TRBJ1-5, the V gene TRBV28; the D is unclear. The V end was cut by 11 bases, the J end by 5 bases, with 13 bases between. The CDR3 loop spans 12 amino acids. Germline CDR1 MDHEN, CDR2 SYDVKM.

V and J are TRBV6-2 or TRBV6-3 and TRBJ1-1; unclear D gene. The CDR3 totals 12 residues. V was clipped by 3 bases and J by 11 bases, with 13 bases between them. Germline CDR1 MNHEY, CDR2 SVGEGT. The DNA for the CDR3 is TGTGCCAGCAGTTATGCCACGGGCCGGGCTTTCTTT. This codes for CASSYATGRAFF.

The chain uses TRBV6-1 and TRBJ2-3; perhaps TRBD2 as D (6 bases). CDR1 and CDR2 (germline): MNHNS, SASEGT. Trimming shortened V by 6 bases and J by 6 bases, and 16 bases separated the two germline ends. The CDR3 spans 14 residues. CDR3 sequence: CASSGGGVLDTQYF. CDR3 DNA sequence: TGTGCCAGCAGCGGCGGCGGGGTGCTTGATACGCAGTATTTT.

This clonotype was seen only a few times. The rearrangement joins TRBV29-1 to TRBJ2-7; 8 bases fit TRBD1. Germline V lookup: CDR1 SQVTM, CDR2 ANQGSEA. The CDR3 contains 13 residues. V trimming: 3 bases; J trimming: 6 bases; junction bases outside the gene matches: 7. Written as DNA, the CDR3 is TGCAGCGTTGACGACAGGGGAGCATCCGAGCAGTACTTC. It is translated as CSVDDRGASEQYF.